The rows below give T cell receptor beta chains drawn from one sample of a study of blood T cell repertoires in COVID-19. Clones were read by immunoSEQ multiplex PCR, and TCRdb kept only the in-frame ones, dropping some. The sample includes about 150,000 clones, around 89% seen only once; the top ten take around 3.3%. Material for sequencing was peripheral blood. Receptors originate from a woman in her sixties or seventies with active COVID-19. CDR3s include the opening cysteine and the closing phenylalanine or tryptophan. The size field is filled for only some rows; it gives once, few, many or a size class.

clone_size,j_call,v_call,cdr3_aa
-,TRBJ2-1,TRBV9,CASSVAGTSPSYNEQFF
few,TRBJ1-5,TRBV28,CASIKPQGSNQPQHF
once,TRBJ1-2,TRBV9,CASSVGVAGGDGYTF
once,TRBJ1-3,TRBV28,CASSSWTGSSGNTIYF
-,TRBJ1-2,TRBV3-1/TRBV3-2,CASSQASPYGYTF
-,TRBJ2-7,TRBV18,CASSPNFYEQYF
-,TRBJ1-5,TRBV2,CASSAGDRSQPQHF
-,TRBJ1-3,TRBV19,CASRGTVRDTIYF
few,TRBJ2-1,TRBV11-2,CASSFPLSSSYNEQFF
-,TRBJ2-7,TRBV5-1,CASSEGQGASEQYF
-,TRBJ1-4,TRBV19,CASSSLQASNEKLFF
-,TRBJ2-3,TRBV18,CASSPPGGAYTDTQYF
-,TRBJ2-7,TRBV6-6,CASRGLAGSYEQYF
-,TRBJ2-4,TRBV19,CASSPPWDYRAIAKNIQYF
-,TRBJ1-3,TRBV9,CASSSNRGWGNTIYF
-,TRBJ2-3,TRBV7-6,CASSSSRGLATTDTQYF
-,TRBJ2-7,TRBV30,CAWSGRGQGQQYF
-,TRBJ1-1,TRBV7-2,CASSLKQGARRAFF
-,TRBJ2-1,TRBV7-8,CASSFTEGLHNEQFF
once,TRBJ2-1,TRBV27,CASRENWVSSYNEQFF
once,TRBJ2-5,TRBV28,CASSIRETQYF
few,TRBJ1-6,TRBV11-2,CASRRQTNYNSPLHF
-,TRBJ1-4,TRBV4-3,CASSQEGGREKLFF
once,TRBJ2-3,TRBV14,CASSQESRLAGGGDTQYF
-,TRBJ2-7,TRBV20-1,CSASDRVFSYEQYF
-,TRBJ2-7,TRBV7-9,CASSSRTSGRTNEQYF
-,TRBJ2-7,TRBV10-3,CAISGAGEPYEQYF